The T cell receptor (beta chain) under discussion was sequenced for a study of control samples from healthy donors and cancer patients. Trimming took 1 base from V and 9 from J, leaving 19 bases between them. There are 15 residues in the CDR3. From germline, CDR1 is MNHNS and CDR2 SASEGT. Some clones are missing from TCRdb's copy, which holds only in-frame ones; the method was immunoSEQ multiplex PCR. This table holds under 95,000 clones, 84% found once. This clonotype originated in a man aged 50 to 59 in good health. Sequenced sample: blood. The chain is built from TRBV6-1 and TRBJ2-7, with D tentatively TRBD2 (5 bases). The CDR3: CASSEEDFSYERQYF. The CDR3 DNA reads as TGTGCCAGCAGTGAAGAGGACTTTTCCTACGAGCGGCAGTACTTC.